Below are 26 T cell receptor beta chains sequenced from a single sample in a study of blood T cell repertoires in COVID-19 (dated by TCRdb to the early 2020s). The protocol used for the library was the immunoSEQ multiplex PCR assay. TCRdb mirrors the immuneACCESS table, restricted to in-frame sequences. Some clones are absent from its copies; in checked studies, under half trace to an unresolved V gene, and the reason for the others is unknown. This sample holds 100,000 to 150,000 clones; approximately 71% were observed only once. The biggest ten clones account for 2% to 2.5% of the sample. The material sequenced was peripheral blood. The origin of the receptors is a woman in her 70s with acute or convalescent COVID-19.

This chain uses TRBV5-1 with TRBJ2-7; weak D call: TRBD1 (6 bases). V shed 5 bases and J shed 3 bases, with 15 bases lying between them. CDR1 is SGHRS and CDR2 is YFSETQ in the germline V gene. This CDR3 region has 14 residues. The CDR3 is CASSLDRNGYEQYF. In DNA form, the CDR3 reads TGCGCCAGCAGTCTTGACAGGAACGGCTACGAGCAGTACTTC.

The chain combines TRBV29-1 with TRBJ1-6; TRBD1 might be the D (6 bases). This CDR3 is 13 amino acids long. The germline V and J ends were trimmed by 5 bases and 6 bases, with 11 bases remaining between them. Germline V gene sequence: CDR1 SQVTM, CDR2 ANQGSEA. CDR3 nucleotide sequence: TGCAGCGTTCGGACAGCCGCTAATTCACCCCTCCACTTT. It is translated as CSVRTAANSPLHF.

The rearrangement uses TRBV6-6 and TRBJ1-6; 8 bases line up with TRBD1. The germline V gene encodes CDR1 MNHNY and CDR2 SVGAGI (reference sequence). Unmatched junction bases numbered 4, after V lost 2 bases and J lost 7 bases. The CDR3 length is 15 residues. The CDR3 sequence: CASSYATGVNSPLHF. CDR3 nucleotide sequence: TGTGCCAGCAGTTACGCGACAGGGGTAAATTCACCCCTCCACTTT.

V gene TRBV19 combines with J gene TRBJ2-3; possible D gene TRBD1, 6 bases. The V end lost 6 bases, the J end lost 2 bases, and 15 bases lay between the germline ends. The CDR3 has 15 amino acids. Per germline, CDR1 LNHDA and CDR2 SQIVND (reference sequence). CDR3 coding DNA: TGTGCCAGTAGGGCCCGGACAGAGGACACAGATACGCAGTATTTT. As protein: CASRARTEDTDTQYF. The full variable domain, with the rest looked up from reference TRBV19 and TRBJ2-3, is DGGITQSPKYLFRKEGQNVTLSCEQNLNHDAMYWYRQDPGQGLRLIYYSQIVNDFQKGDIAEGYSVSREKKESFPLTVTSAQKNPTAFYLCASRARTEDTDTQYFGPGTRLTVL.

The V gene is TRBV6-5, the J gene TRBJ2-2; 8 bases match TRBD1. CDR1 is MNHEY and CDR2 is SVGAGI in the germline V gene. The CDR3 runs to 15 residues. Germline trimming cut 6 bases from V and 6 bases from J; bases unmatched to any gene: 9. The DNA of the CDR3 is TGTGCCAGCAGAAAAGACCAGGGGGCGGCCGGGGAGCTGTTTTTT. Translating it yields CASRKDQGAAGELFF.

A word on this clone: Other DNA sequences from this sample encode an identical CDR3 as well. J is TRBJ1-3 and V is TRBV19; the D gene is possibly TRBD1 (5 bases). Trimming left V 2 bases short and J 0 bases short, with 8 bases between. Germline assignment: CDR1 LNHDA and CDR2 SQIVND (reference sequence). CDR3 size: 15 residues. The CDR3 loop is CASSISDSSGNTIYF. CDR3 bases: TGTGCCAGTAGTATATCTGACAGCTCTGGAAACACCATATATTTT.

J is TRBJ2-5 and V is TRBV5-4; TRBD1 agrees at 7 bases. V trimming: 3 bases; J trimming: 4 bases; junction bases outside the gene matches: 6. The germline V gene has CDR1 SGHNT and CDR2 YYREEE (reference sequence). The CDR3 length is 14 residues. DNA of the CDR3: TGTGCCAGCAGCTCCAGACAGGGTGGAGAGACCCAGTACTTC. Translation gives CASSSRQGGETQYF.

The chain combines TRBV5-1 with TRBJ2-3, with 10 nucleotides matching TRBD2. V lost 1 base, J lost 2 bases, and 10 bases stayed unmatched. CDR1 and CDR2 (germline): SGHRS, YFSETQ. The CDR3 consists of 18 residues. CDR3 protein: CASSLTAAGGPYTDTQYF. CDR3 nucleotides: TGCGCCAGCAGCTTGACAGCAGCGGGGGGGCCTTACACAGATACGCAGTATTTT.

The chain links TRBV28 to TRBJ1-2; 10 nucleotides align to TRBD1. CDR3 length equals 16 residues. The J segment lost 5 bases and the V segment lost 5 bases, leaving 11 bases of the junction unmatched. Germline values: CDR1 MDHEN, CDR2 SYDVKM. CDR3 loop: CASSPAGTGDLYGYTF. CDR3 nucleotides: TGTGCCAGCAGTCCTGCCGGGACAGGGGACCTTTATGGCTACACCTTC.

The V gene is TRBV7-9, the J gene TRBJ2-5, with 12 bases matching TRBD2. The CDR3 extends over 15 amino acids. J lost 3 bases, V lost 6 bases, and 5 bases had no gene match. Looked up from germline, CDR1 is SEHNR and CDR2 is FQNEAQ (reference sequence). DNA for the CDR3: TGTGCCAGCAGGGGATGGACTAGCGGGGAAGAGACCCAGTACTTC. Translating it yields CASRGWTSGEETQYF.

The chain carries TRBV4-2 and TRBJ2-2; 8 nucleotides line up with TRBD1. CDR1 LGHNA and CDR2 YNFKEQ come from the germline V gene. Unmatched junction bases numbered 2, after V lost 0 bases and J lost 5 bases. CDR3 length: 15 residues. Here the CDR3 reads CASSQDDRGTGELFF. The CDR3 DNA reads as TGTGCCAGCAGCCAAGACGACAGGGGTACCGGGGAGCTGTTTTTT.

The chain recombines TRBV5-1 with TRBJ1-5; D perhaps matches TRBD1 (5 bases). V was trimmed by 4 bases and J by 2 bases, leaving 13 bases between them. Germline CDR1 and CDR2: SGHRS and YFSETQ. There are 15 residues in the CDR3. The CDR3 DNA reads as TGCGCCAGCAGCCTCCAGGGAGGAGGCAATCAGCCCCAGCATTTT. Protein: CASSLQGGGNQPQHF.

The rearrangement uses TRBV7-9 and TRBJ2-5; TRBD2 is a possible D gene (5 bases). Germline V lookup: CDR1 SEHNR, CDR2 FQNEAQ (reference sequence). V was pared by 5 bases and J by 2 bases, with 15 bases between. CDR3 length: 15 residues. CDR3 nucleotides: TGTGCCAGCAGCCCCGGAGCGGCCAGACAAGAGACCCAGTACTTC. Translation: CASSPGAARQETQYF.

The V call is TRBV18, the J call TRBJ2-7, with D tentatively TRBD1 (6 bases). CDR1 and CDR2 from the germline V gene are KGHSH and LQKENI. CDR3 length: 15 amino acids. Trimming took off 3 bases at V and 0 bases at J, with 12 bases between the two ends. The CDR3 region has the DNA TGTGCCAGCTCACCCCGGACAGCCGCCTCCTACGAGCAGTACTTC. Translation: CASSPRTAASYEQYF.

This sequence joins TRBV7-8 and TRBJ1-6, with 7 nucleotides matching TRBD1. V shed 5 bases, J shed 8 bases, and the junction held 12 bases outside the gene matches. Germline V gene sequence: CDR1 SGHVS, CDR2 FQNEAQ. This CDR3 has 16 amino acids. This CDR3 reads CASSPWPDRKDSPLHF. CDR3 DNA: TGTGCCAGCAGCCCCTGGCCGGACAGGAAGGATTCACCCCTCCACTTT. Looking up the rest from reference TRBV7-8 and TRBJ1-6 gives the full variable domain: GAGVSQSPRYKVAKRGQDVALRCDPISGHVSLFWYQQALGQGPEFLTYFQNEAQLDKSGLPSDRFFAERPEGSVSTLKIQRTQQEDSAVYLCASSPWPDRKDSPLHFGNGTRLTVT.

The chain employs TRBV7-9 and TRBJ1-2; tentative D call: TRBD1 (6 bases). The ends were cut back, 1 base at V and 0 bases at J, with 12 bases in the middle. This CDR3 has 16 residues. Per germline, CDR1 SEHNR and CDR2 FQNEAQ (reference sequence). The CDR3 protein is CASSLGITGPNYGYTF. CDR3 coding DNA: TGTGCCAGCAGCTTAGGTATAACAGGGCCTAACTATGGCTACACCTTC.

This clone was seen a single time. The chain joins TRBV12-5 to TRBJ1-1; D call uncertain. Germline CDR1 and CDR2: LGHNT and FRNRAP. V dropped 1 base and J dropped 0 bases, with 18 bases sitting between them. The CDR3 runs 18 residues. CDR3 amino acids: CASGLDHRGRFMNTEAFF. For the CDR3, the DNA is TGTGCTAGTGGTTTGGACCATCGAGGGAGGTTTATGAACACTGAAGCTTTCTTT.

In this sample, this clone turned up a few times. The gene calls are TRBV3-1 (or the pseudogene TRBV3-2) and TRBJ1-2, with D hard to call. Germline-derived CDR1 and CDR2 are LGHDT and YNNKEL (reference sequence). Trimming took off 1 base at V and 6 bases at J, with 9 bases between the two ends. The CDR3 totals 13 residues. The chain's CDR3 is CASSQAGTDGYTF. The CDR3 DNA is TGTGCCAGCAGCCAAGCGGGAACAGATGGCTACACCTTC.

This chain joins TRBV5-1 and TRBJ1-1, with no clear D. Trimming cost V 0 bases and J 0 bases, with 6 bases left between them. CDR1 is SGHRS and CDR2 is YFSETQ in the germline V gene. CDR3 length equals 14 residues. The CDR3 loop is CASSLAQMNTEAFF. The CDR3 bases are TGCGCCAGCAGCTTGGCCCAGATGAACACTGAAGCTTTCTTT.

The V gene is TRBV3-1 (or the pseudogene TRBV3-2), the J gene TRBJ2-1; the match to TRBD1 covers 9 bases. Germline assignment: CDR1 LGHDT and CDR2 YNNKEL (reference sequence). With V trimmed by 5 bases and J by 9 bases, 8 bases remained unmatched. The CDR3 spans 14 residues. CDR3 in amino acids: CASSRTGAQAEQFF. The CDR3 nucleotides are TGTGCCAGCAGCAGGACAGGGGCGCAGGCTGAGCAGTTCTTC.

This chain joins TRBV9 and TRBJ2-3; 11 nucleotides line up with TRBD2. The ends lost 4 bases at V and 1 base at J; junction bases unmatched: 2. Germline CDR1 reads SGDLS; CDR2 reads YYNGEE. The CDR3 has 15 residues. The CDR3 reads CASSKTSGGTDTQYF. As DNA, the CDR3 is TGTGCCAGCAGCAAGACTAGCGGGGGCACAGATACGCAGTATTTT.

V usage is TRBV6-5 and J usage is TRBJ1-1; D not resolved. V shed 6 bases and J shed 9 bases, with 14 bases lying between them. This CDR3 region has 12 residues. Germline V gene lookup returns CDR1 MNHEY and CDR2 SVGAGI. In nucleotides, the CDR3 is TGTGCCAGCAGACCCTCCCCGCGTCAAGCTTTCTTT. It specifies CASRPSPRQAFF.

The chain uses TRBV6-5 and TRBJ2-7, with D perhaps matching TRBD1 (7 bases). Trimming took 6 bases from V and 0 from J, leaving 12 bases between them. The CDR3 is 14 residues long. Germline CDR1 MNHEY, CDR2 SVGAGI. The CDR3 sequence is CASREGQISYEQYF. In DNA form, the CDR3 reads TGTGCCAGCAGGGAGGGACAGATCTCCTACGAGCAGTACTTC.

The rearrangement uses TRBV9 and TRBJ1-1; D is perhaps TRBD1 (5 bases). V dropped 4 bases and J dropped 3 bases, with 10 bases sitting between them. This CDR3 is 13 amino acids long. Looked up from germline, CDR1 is SGDLS and CDR2 is YYNGEE. CDR3: CASSLRGDTEAFF. The DNA for the CDR3 is TGTGCCAGCAGCCTAAGGGGTGACACTGAAGCTTTCTTT.

The chain joins TRBV5-1 to TRBJ1-3; D unclear. V lost 4 bases and J lost 0, with 17 bases in between. The CDR3 runs to 17 residues. The germline V gene encodes CDR1 SGHRS and CDR2 YFSETQ. The CDR3 DNA reads as TGCGCCAGCAGCCCCCTGTTGGGCAGCAACTCTGGAAACACCATATATTTT. Its translation: CASSPLLGSNSGNTIYF.

This clone turned up a few times. The chain has TRBV18 and TRBJ1-1; D possibly corresponds to TRBD1 (5 bases). CDR3 length equals 15 residues. The germline V gene encodes CDR1 KGHSH and CDR2 LQKENI. Trimming pared 1 base from V and 2 bases from J, leaving 11 bases between. The CDR3 is CASSPQGTGNTEAFF. The CDR3 DNA is TGTGCCAGCTCACCACAGGGGACTGGTAACACTGAAGCTTTCTTT. The whole variable domain, filled in from reference TRBV18 and TRBJ1-1, reads NAGVMQNPRHLVRRRGQEARLRCSPMKGHSHVYWYRQLPEEGLKFMVYLQKENIIDESGMPKERFSAEFPKEGPSILRIQQVVRGDSAAYFCASSPQGTGNTEAFFGQGTRLTVV.